The 26 T cell receptor beta chains in this list originate from one sample, sequenced in a study of cytotoxic CD8 clonotypes in ibrutinib-treated CLL. Clones were sequenced by immunoSEQ multiplex PCR, and TCRdb holds only the in-frame ones, with some missing. The profile shows approximately 100,000 clones, 55% to 75% of them singletons. This material consisted of PBMCs, taken after 24 months of ibrutinib treatment. These receptors all stem from a human donor with chronic lymphocytic leukemia.

CDR3 loop: CASSPGDRATEAFF. CDR3 in DNA: TGTGCCAGCAGCCCCGGGGACAGGGCGACTGAAGCTTTCTTT. The chain is built from TRBV7-3 and TRBJ1-1; 9 nucleotides align to TRBD1. V lost 5 bases and J lost 5; bases outside the gene matches: 6. The CDR3 is 14 amino acids. Germline loops: CDR1 SGHTA, CDR2 FQGTGA.

This chain uses TRBV7-2 with TRBJ1-1; TRBD1 matches at 9 bases. The length of the CDR3 is 16 residues. The germline CDR1 and CDR2 sequences are SGHTA and FQGNSA. V lost 4 bases, J lost 4 bases, and 10 bases stayed unmatched. The CDR3 DNA reads TGTGCCAGCAGCTCTACAGGGGGCGTAGGGGTCACTGAAGCTTTCTTT. This translates into CASSSTGGVGVTEAFF.

J is TRBJ1-2 and V is TRBV15; D is ambiguous. V lost 7 bases to trimming and J lost 0 bases, with 15 bases between them. This CDR3 comprises 15 residues. Germline V gene sequence: CDR1 LNHNV, CDR2 YYDKDF (reference sequence). Here the CDR3 DNA reads TGTGCCACCACTTCCAGAGGCTTCACTAACTATGGCTACACCTTC. It is translated as CATTSRGFTNYGYTF.

The J gene is TRBJ2-3, the V gene TRBV7-2; D uncertain. Trimming took 3 bases from V and 4 from J, leaving 8 bases between them. Germline CDR1 SGHTA, CDR2 FQGNSA. This CDR3 spans 13 amino acids. The CDR3 sequence: CASSFLVADTQYF. The CDR3 DNA follows: TGTGCCAGCAGCTTCCTTGTAGCAGATACGCAGTATTTT.

This clone was picked up a small number of times. This chain connects TRBV10-2 to TRBJ2-7; 9 bases align to TRBD1. CDR3 length: 14 residues. Germline lookup yields CDR1 WSHSY and CDR2 SAAADI. The ends lost 8 bases at V and 6 bases at J; junction bases unmatched: 11. This CDR3 reads CASLGTGGRGEQYF. The CDR3 nucleotides are TGCGCCAGCCTAGGCACAGGGGGCCGGGGCGAGCAGTACTTC.

The chain uses TRBV9 and TRBJ2-3; weak D call: TRBD2 (6 bases). Per the germline V gene, CDR1 is SGDLS and CDR2 is YYNGEE. The germline V and J ends were trimmed by 2 bases and 0 bases, with 7 bases remaining between them. The CDR3 is 14 amino acids. CDR3 amino acids: CASSVRGSTDTQYF. As DNA, the CDR3 is TGTGCCAGCAGCGTCCGGGGGAGCACAGATACGCAGTATTTT.

The chain joins TRBV4-3 to TRBJ2-4, with D perhaps TRBD2 (5 bases). The CDR3 consists of 13 residues. V was clipped by 4 bases and J by 5 bases, with 9 bases between them. Germline CDR1 and CDR2: LGHNA and YSLEER. CDR3 amino acids: CASSPGVENIQYF. DNA of the CDR3: TGCGCCAGCAGCCCCGGGGTTGAAAACATTCAGTACTTC.

This chain connects TRBV30 to TRBJ2-1, with D possibly being TRBD2 (6 bases). The length of the CDR3 is 13 residues. Germline lookup yields CDR1 GTSNPN and CDR2 SVGIG (reference sequence). The V end was cut by 2 bases, the J end by 5 bases, with 10 bases between. CDR3 region: CAWSRGRNNEQFF. The DNA for the CDR3 is TGTGCCTGGAGTCGTGGGAGGAACAATGAGCAGTTCTTC.

The J gene is TRBJ1-1, the V gene TRBV7-2; TRBD1 aligns across 7 bases. Trimming at V came to 2 bases and at J to 5 bases, leaving 5 bases not matched to a gene. Germline-derived CDR1 and CDR2 are SGHTA and FQGNSA. CDR3 length: 14 amino acids. CDR3 in DNA: TGTGCCAGCAGCTTATCAACAGGGGAGACTGAAGCTTTCTTT. Amino acid sequence: CASSLSTGETEAFF.

The rearrangement links TRBV7-2 to TRBJ2-3; TRBD2 matches 11 bases. Germline CDR1 and CDR2: SGHTA and FQGNSA. The CDR3 has 16 amino acids. The J segment lost 2 bases and the V segment lost 4 bases, leaving 5 bases of the junction unmatched. The CDR3 protein is CASSSPSGGHTDTQYF. Here the CDR3 DNA reads TGTGCCAGCAGCTCGCCTAGCGGGGGGCACACAGATACGCAGTATTTT.

This clone was counted between two and nine times. The chain joins TRBV2 to TRBJ2-1; D unclear. This CDR3 region has 10 residues. Germline-derived CDR1 and CDR2 are SNHLY and FYNNEI. Trimming took 6 bases from V and 9 from J, leaving 6 bases between them. The CDR3 coding sequence is TGTGCCAGCAGGGTGGGTGAGCAGTTCTTC. The encoded protein is CASRVGEQFF.

The V call is TRBV19, the J call TRBJ1-1, with D possibly TRBD1 on 6 matching bases. CDR1 is LNHDA, CDR2 SQIVND, per germline (reference sequence). V was shortened by 5 bases and J by 5 bases, with 12 bases between the two germline ends. This CDR3 has 13 residues. Written as DNA, the CDR3 is TGTGCCAGTAGTCGTACAGGGCCTACTGAAGCTTTCTTT. This sequence encodes CASSRTGPTEAFF. Based on the CDR3 plus reference TRBV19 and TRBJ1-1, the full variable domain is DGGITQSPKYLFRKEGQNVTLSCEQNLNHDAMYWYRQDPGQGLRLIYYSQIVNDFQKGDIAEGYSVSREKKESFPLTVTSAQKNPTAFYLCASSRTGPTEAFFGQGTRLTVV.

The genes are TRBV7-7 and TRBJ2-3, with D perhaps matching TRBD1 or TRBD2 (6 bases each). V lost 2 bases, J lost 2 bases, and 14 bases lay in between. Germline V gene data show CDR1 as SSHAT and CDR2 as FNYEAQ (reference sequence). The CDR3 has 16 amino acids. The DNA for the CDR3 is TGTGCCAGCAGCTTATCTACGGGGGCCCCCACAGATACGCAGTATTTT. Translating gives CASSLSTGAPTDTQYF.

A note on this clone: One junction end disagrees with the germline gene, perhaps due to a read error. This chain uses TRBV5-1 with TRBJ2-7; no clear D gene. This CDR3 spans 13 amino acids. CDR1 SGHRS and CDR2 YFSETQ come from the germline V gene. This CDR3 is CASRLDGVYEQYF. For the CDR3, the DNA is TGCGCCAGCAGATTGGATGGGGTTTACGAGCAGTACTTC. The full variable domain, rest sourced from reference TRBV5-1 and TRBJ2-7, is KAGVTQTPRYLIKTRGQQVTLSCSPISGHRSVSWYQQTPGQGLQFLFEYFSETQRNKGNFPGRFSGRQFSNSRSEMNVSTLELGDSALYLCASRLDGVYEQYFGPGTRLTVT.

The chain couples TRBV2 to TRBJ2-7; D may be TRBD1 (7 bases). Germline V gives CDR1 SNHLY, CDR2 FYNNEI. V was trimmed by 5 bases and J by 1 base, leaving 18 bases between them. The CDR3 runs to 16 residues. This chain's CDR3 is CASSTLPGDSSYEQYF. The CDR3 DNA reads TGTGCCAGCAGTACGTTGCCGGGGGACAGTTCCTACGAGCAGTACTTC.

This clone has just a few counts. Distinct nucleotide sequences in the sample also encode this CDR3. The V gene is TRBV18, the J gene TRBJ2-7; D may be TRBD2 (5 bases). V lost 3 bases and J 1 base, leaving 10 bases between the germline ends. The length of the CDR3 is 14 residues. Germline lookup yields CDR1 KGHSH and CDR2 LQKENI. The CDR3 sequence is CASSPGLVSYEQYF. CDR3 nucleotide sequence: TGTGCCAGCTCACCCGGACTTGTATCCTACGAGCAGTACTTC.

This clone turned up a few times. Sequence at one end of the junction differs from germline and may be a read error. This chain connects TRBV7-7 to TRBJ2-5; D unresolved. Germline V gene data show CDR1 as SSHAT and CDR2 as FNYEAQ (reference sequence). The CDR3 is 12 residues long. CDR3 nucleotides: TGTGCTAGCAGCTTAAAAATTAAGACCCAGTACTTC. Translation gives CASSLKIKTQYF.

This clone has a single count. The chain couples TRBV6-5 to TRBJ2-1; D may match TRBD1 or TRBD2 (5 bases each). This CDR3 has 15 residues. Trimming removed 6 bases at V and 0 bases at J, with 12 bases between. Germline lookup yields CDR1 MNHEY and CDR2 SVGAGI. CDR3 region: CASRLGVLSYNEQFF. DNA for the CDR3: TGTGCCAGCAGACTAGGGGTCCTCTCCTACAATGAGCAGTTCTTC.

J is TRBJ1-2 and V is TRBV9; D not certain. CDR1 is SGDLS and CDR2 is YYNGEE in the germline V gene. The CDR3 sequence is 14 residues long. Trimming left V 4 bases short and J 2 bases short, with 12 bases between. CDR3 amino acids: CASSPQTSNYGYTF. CDR3 coding DNA: TGTGCCAGCAGCCCACAGACTTCGAACTATGGCTACACCTTC. The entire variable domain, with the rest obtained from reference TRBV9 and TRBJ1-2, is as follows: DSGVTQTPKHLITATGQRVTLRCSPRSGDLSVYWYQQSLDQGLQFLIQYYNGEERAKGNILERFSAQQFPDLHSELNLSSLELGDSALYFCASSPQTSNYGYTFGSGTRLTVV.

CDR3 DNA sequence: TGTGCCAGCAGGTCGACAGGGCTGAGCTCCTACGAGCAGTACTTC. It codes for CASRSTGLSSYEQYF. This chain uses TRBV6-1 with TRBJ2-7; TRBD1 aligns across 7 bases. Looked up from germline, CDR1 is MNHNS and CDR2 is SASEGT. The CDR3 runs to 15 residues. V shed 6 bases and J 0 bases; nucleotides not matched to a gene: 8.

This chain links TRBV7-9 with TRBJ1-6; no reliable D call. There are 14 residues in the CDR3. From germline, CDR1 is SEHNR and CDR2 FQNEAQ (reference sequence). Trimming shortened V by 1 base and J by 8 bases, and 9 bases separated the two germline ends. The chain's CDR3 is CASSLGTDHSPLHF. The CDR3, as DNA: TGTGCCAGCAGCTTAGGAACGGACCATTCACCCCTCCACTTT.

This rearrangement joins TRBV6-4 to TRBJ2-3, with D uncertain. Trimming removed 4 bases from V and 2 bases from J, with 10 bases in between. CDR3 length: 14 residues. Germline lookup yields CDR1 MRHNA and CDR2 SNTAGT. Here the CDR3 DNA reads TGTGCCAGCAGTGCGGAACTCTACACAGATACGCAGTATTTT. Translating gives CASSAELYTDTQYF.

This clone was counted between two and nine times. The V gene is TRBV9, the J gene TRBJ2-7; TRBD1 aligns across 12 bases. With 3 bases clipped from V and 1 base from J, the junction kept 8 bases outside the gene matches. The CDR3 spans 17 residues. Looked up from germline, CDR1 is SGDLS and CDR2 is YYNGEE. In DNA form, the CDR3 reads TGTGCCAGCAGCGACCCGGGACAGGGGGCGCGGTCCTACGAGCAGTACTTC. Translating it yields CASSDPGQGARSYEQYF.

This chain uses TRBV5-1 with TRBJ2-3, with TRBD1 matching over 10 bases. This CDR3 is 14 amino acids long. From germline, CDR1 is SGHRS and CDR2 YFSETQ. V lost 0 bases, J lost 7 bases, and 2 bases stayed unmatched. The DNA for the CDR3 is TGCGCCAGCAGCTTGGAGGGACAGGGGTATACGCAGTATTTT. This codes for CASSLEGQGYTQYF.

This chain uses TRBV18 with TRBJ1-1; D unresolved. CDR1 and CDR2 from the germline V gene are KGHSH and LQKENI. This CDR3 comprises 14 residues. The V end lost 3 bases, the J end lost 3 bases, and 11 bases lay between the germline ends. CDR3 sequence: CASSPGFVDTEAFF. Here the CDR3 DNA reads TGTGCCAGCTCACCGGGGTTTGTGGACACTGAAGCTTTCTTT.

The rearrangement joins TRBV19 to TRBJ2-6; TRBD1 matches 7 bases. CDR3 length equals 16 residues. The germline V gene encodes CDR1 LNHDA and CDR2 SQIVND (reference sequence). V lost 3 bases and J lost 0; bases outside the gene matches: 2. The CDR3 DNA follows: TGTGCCAGTAGTATCCCAGGGGGCTCTGGGGCCAACGTCCTGACTTTC. Amino acid sequence: CASSIPGGSGANVLTF.